The next 17 T cell receptor beta chains were all read from a single sample in a study of regulatory T cells in long-lasting Graves disease (dated by TCRdb to the early 2020s). The library was obtained by multiplex PCR. Instrument used: Illumina HiSeq 4000. iRepertoire HTBI primers and Arm-PCR amplification of CDR3 regions were used to construct TCR beta libraries. TCRdb itself trimmed the public reads at Q25 with fastp, ran MiXCR and retained productive beta chains. When rows share a CDR3 protein, they turn into one entry using the most common DNA and genes. This sample gives about 530,000 distinct CDR3 sequences in total; roughly 15% of them show up just once. The top ten hold roughly 25% of the sample. The time point label, as the study defines it: newly diagnosed GD, antithyroid drugs for less than 3 months. RNA was extracted from PBMCs in TRIzol for both TCR sequencing and RNA sequencing. This same sample was also part of a study on T cells in Graves' hyperthyroidism and ophthalmopathy.

The specimen was peripheral blood mononuclear cells (PBMCs), collected at new diagnosis, from a patient treated with antithyroid drugs. All receptors come from a woman aged 40-60 years with Graves disease. Donor details come from another sample of the same person, matched by shared clones.

This clonotype was seen repeatedly, ten times or more. The chain combines TRBV28 with TRBJ2-7, with a possible D match to TRBD1 (5 bases). V gave up 1 base and J gave up 5 bases, with 18 bases separating them. The CDR3 sequence is 16 residues long. Germline CDR1 and CDR2: MDHEN and SYDVKM. CDR3 amino acids: CASSLFRAEVRHEQYF. The CDR3 DNA reads as TGTGCCAGCAGTTTATTCAGGGCAGAGGTACGCCACGAGCAGTACTTC.

The chain recombines TRBV12-3 or TRBV12-4 with TRBJ2-2, with D perhaps TRBD1 (5 bases). This CDR3 region has 15 residues. V dropped 1 base and J dropped 4 bases, with 10 bases sitting between them. The CDR3, as DNA: TGTGCCAGCAGTTTAGTGGGGCCAGGCACCGGGGAGCTGTTTTTT. Its protein is CASSLVGPGTGELFF.

V usage is TRBV20-1 and J usage is TRBJ1-4; 11 nucleotides line up with TRBD1. Per the germline V gene, CDR1 is DFQATT and CDR2 is SNEGSKA (reference sequence). V was clipped by 1 base and J by 7 bases; unmatched bases: 2. The CDR3 sequence is 14 residues long. CDR3 coding DNA: TGCAGTGCTAGAGGGACAGGGGGCTTTGAAAAACTGTTTTTT. It translates to CSARGTGGFEKLFF.

This clonotype was picked up a small number of times. The chain has TRBV3-1 and TRBJ2-4, with D hard to call. Trimming pared 0 bases from V and 0 bases from J, leaving 12 bases between. The germline V gene encodes CDR1 LGHDT and CDR2 YNNKEL (reference sequence). The CDR3 length is 17 residues. This CDR3 reads CASSQDPGGLAKNIQYF. The CDR3 bases are TGTGCCAGCAGCCAAGATCCCGGCGGCCTAGCCAAAAACATTCAGTACTTC.

There are a few counts of this clonotype. The rearrangement joins TRBV7-2 to TRBJ1-2; the match to TRBD1 covers 7 bases. V shed 5 bases, J shed 1 base, and the junction held 13 bases outside the gene matches. The CDR3 has 17 residues. CDR1 is SGHTA, CDR2 FQGNSA, per germline. The CDR3 sequence: CASSPGGAKDFNYGYTF. CDR3 in DNA: TGTGCCAGCAGCCCAGGGGGGGCGAAGGATTTTAACTATGGCTACACCTTC.

This clonotype was observed a handful of times. V and J are TRBV30 and TRBJ1-4; no reliable D call. Between the trimmed V and J ends, which lost 2 bases and 13 bases, there was a span of 11 bases. There are 11 residues in the CDR3. CDR1 is GTSNPN and CDR2 is SVGIG in the germline V gene (reference sequence). The CDR3 is CAWSKAGLLFF. In nucleotides, the CDR3 is TGTGCCTGGAGTAAGGCAGGACTACTGTTTTTT.

In this sample, this clonotype turned up a few times. The rearrangement uses TRBV30 and TRBJ2-3; D is ambiguous. CDR3 length: 15 residues. Germline V CDR1 and CDR2: GTSNPN, SVGIG (reference sequence). Trimming removed 2 bases from V and 0 bases from J, with 12 bases in between. The CDR3 loop is CAWSTDWSSTDTQYF. In nucleotides, the CDR3 is TGTGCCTGGAGTACCGACTGGAGTAGCACAGATACGCAGTATTTT.

This clonotype showed up just a few times. The J gene is TRBJ2-2, the V gene TRBV19; 12 bases match TRBD1. V shed 8 bases, J shed 5 bases, and the junction held 3 bases outside the gene matches. CDR3 length equals 14 residues. CDR1 LNHDA and CDR2 SQIVND come from the germline V gene (reference sequence). The CDR3: CASVGQGATGELFF. CDR3 coding DNA: TGTGCCAGTGTGGGACAGGGGGCAACCGGGGAGCTGTTTTTT.

V and J are TRBV29-1 and TRBJ2-7, with 9 positions matching TRBD1. This CDR3 has 15 amino acids. V shed 4 bases and J 0 bases; nucleotides not matched to a gene: 7. Germline assignment: CDR1 SQVTM and CDR2 ANQGSEA. The CDR3 reads CSVVPGTGSSYEQYF. CDR3 bases: TGCAGCGTTGTGCCCGGGACAGGGAGCTCCTACGAGCAGTACTTC.

This clonotype was observed a single time. A much larger clone is a single base away; this may be a read error. This chain links TRBV28 with TRBJ1-2, with 8 positions matching TRBD1. This CDR3 contains 18 residues. Trimming at V came to 1 base and at J to 4 bases, leaving 14 bases not matched to a gene. CDR1 is MDHEN, CDR2 SYDVKM, per germline. CDR3 sequence reads: CASSLSPGQAGSPYGYTF. The CDR3 bases are TGTGCCAGCAGTTTATCCCCGGGACAGGCCGGATCCCCCTATGGCTACACCTTC.

The rearrangement uses TRBV14 and TRBJ2-2; no clear D gene. V lost 0 bases, J lost 7 bases, and 9 bases lay in between. Germline CDR1 is SGHDN and CDR2 is FVKESK. The CDR3 runs to 14 residues. This chain's CDR3 is CASSQELLYGELFF. The CDR3 coding sequence is TGTGCCAGCAGCCAAGAGCTTCTGTACGGGGAGCTGTTTTTT.

This clonotype was counted many times. The chain uses TRBV6-1 and TRBJ1-5, with TRBD1 matching over 7 bases. The CDR3 totals 14 residues. Germline values: CDR1 MNHNS, CDR2 SASEGT. The ends lost 6 bases at V and 4 bases at J; junction bases unmatched: 6. As DNA, the CDR3 is TGTGCCAGCAGGACTGACAGGGCGAATCAGCCCCAGCATTTT. It translates to CASRTDRANQPQHF.

In regard to this clonotype: This likely reflects a read error, since a far larger clone is one base away. The chain joins TRBV6-1 to TRBJ2-1, with D perhaps matching TRBD1 (5 bases). This CDR3 is 15 amino acids long. CDR1 is MNHNS, CDR2 SASEGT, per germline. The CDR3 here is CATSDFWGYHNEQFF. The CDR3 region has the DNA TGTGCCACCAGTGATTTTTGGGGCTACCACAATGAGCAGTTCTTC.

On this clonotype: A much larger clone lies one base from this, so it may be a read error. The rearrangement links TRBV12-3 or TRBV12-4 to TRBJ2-1; D is uncertain. V lost 7 bases, J lost 9 bases, and 1 base lay in between. The length of the CDR3 is 8 residues. The CDR3 loop is CASTEQFF. In DNA form, the CDR3 reads TGTGCCAGCACTGAGCAGTTCTTC.

The rearrangement joins TRBV6-5 to TRBJ1-2; D uncertain. The CDR3 spans 11 residues. Germline values: CDR1 MNHEY, CDR2 SVGAGI. V gave up 2 bases and J gave up 7 bases, with 5 bases separating them. CDR3 region: CASSYRVGYTF. For the CDR3, the DNA is TGTGCCAGCAGTTACAGGGTTGGCTACACCTTC.

This clonotype was counted many times. The chain has TRBV6-2 or TRBV6-3 and TRBJ2-1; 11 bases agree with TRBD2. CDR3 length: 16 residues. Germline V gene sequence: CDR1 MNHEY, CDR2 SVGEGT. V lost 0 bases and J lost 6; bases outside the gene matches: 4. The chain's CDR3 is CASSYSASGGRNEQFF. CDR3 bases: TGTGCCAGCAGTTACTCGGCTAGCGGGGGGCGCAATGAGCAGTTCTTC.

This clonotype was recorded many times. The chain has TRBV12-3 or TRBV12-4 and TRBJ1-2; no clear D gene. The V and J ends lost 1 base and 2 bases respectively, with 5 bases between them. The CDR3 covers 13 residues. For the CDR3, the DNA is TGTGCCAGCAGTTTAGGGAAGAACTATGGCTACACCTTC. It translates to CASSLGKNYGYTF.